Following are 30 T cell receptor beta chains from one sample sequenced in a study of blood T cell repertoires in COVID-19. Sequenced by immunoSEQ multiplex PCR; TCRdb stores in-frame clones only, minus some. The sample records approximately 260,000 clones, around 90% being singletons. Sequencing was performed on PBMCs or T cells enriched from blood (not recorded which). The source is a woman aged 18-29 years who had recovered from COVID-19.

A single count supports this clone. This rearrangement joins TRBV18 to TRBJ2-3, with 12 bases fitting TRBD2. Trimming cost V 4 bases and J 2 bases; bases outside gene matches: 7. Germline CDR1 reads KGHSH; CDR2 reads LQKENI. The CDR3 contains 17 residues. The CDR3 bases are TGTGCCAGCTCACGTACTAGCGGGGGGCCTAACACAGATACGCAGTATTTT. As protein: CASSRTSGGPNTDTQYF.

In DNA form, the CDR3 reads TGTGCCAGCAGCGGCATGACAGGGATCACTGAAGCTTTCTTT. It encodes CASSGMTGITEAFF. This chain joins TRBV5-6 and TRBJ1-1; 7 bases map to TRBD1. With V trimmed by 4 bases and J by 4 bases, 7 bases remained unmatched. The germline V gene encodes CDR1 SGHDT and CDR2 YYEEEE. The CDR3 runs 14 residues.

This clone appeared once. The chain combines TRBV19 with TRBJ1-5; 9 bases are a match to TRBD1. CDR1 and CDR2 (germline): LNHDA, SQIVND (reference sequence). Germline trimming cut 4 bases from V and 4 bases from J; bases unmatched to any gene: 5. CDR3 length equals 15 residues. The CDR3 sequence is CASSRGQGRNQPQHF. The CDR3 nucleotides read TGTGCCAGTAGTAGGGGACAGGGTCGGAATCAGCCCCAGCATTTT.

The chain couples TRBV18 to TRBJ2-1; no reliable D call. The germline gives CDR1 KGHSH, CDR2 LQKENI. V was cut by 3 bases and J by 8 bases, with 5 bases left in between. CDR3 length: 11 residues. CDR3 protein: CASSPLYEQFF. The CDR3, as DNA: TGTGCCAGCTCACCTCTCTATGAGCAGTTCTTC. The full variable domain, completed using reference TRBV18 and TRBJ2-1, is NAGVMQNPRHLVRRRGQEARLRCSPMKGHSHVYWYRQLPEEGLKFMVYLQKENIIDESGMPKERFSAEFPKEGPSILRIQQVVRGDSAAYFCASSPLYEQFFGPGTRLTVL.

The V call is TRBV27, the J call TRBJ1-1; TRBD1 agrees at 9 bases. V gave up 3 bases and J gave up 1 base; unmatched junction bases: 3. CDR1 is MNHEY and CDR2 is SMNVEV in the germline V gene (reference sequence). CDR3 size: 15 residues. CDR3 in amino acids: CASSLVDRGNTEAFF. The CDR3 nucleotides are TGTGCCAGCAGTTTGGTGGACAGGGGGAACACTGAAGCTTTCTTT.

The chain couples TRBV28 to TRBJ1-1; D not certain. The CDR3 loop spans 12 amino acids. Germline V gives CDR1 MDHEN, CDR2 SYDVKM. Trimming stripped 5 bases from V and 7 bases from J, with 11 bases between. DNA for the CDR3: TGTGCCAGCAGTCAGCCCGGCGGTGAAGCTTTCTTT. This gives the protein CASSQPGGEAFF.

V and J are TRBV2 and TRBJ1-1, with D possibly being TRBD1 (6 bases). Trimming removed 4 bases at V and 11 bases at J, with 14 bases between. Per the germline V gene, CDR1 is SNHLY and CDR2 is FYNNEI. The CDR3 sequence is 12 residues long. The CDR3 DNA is TGTGCCAGCAGTGGGAGACAGGCAACGGCTTTCTTT. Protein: CASSGRQATAFF.

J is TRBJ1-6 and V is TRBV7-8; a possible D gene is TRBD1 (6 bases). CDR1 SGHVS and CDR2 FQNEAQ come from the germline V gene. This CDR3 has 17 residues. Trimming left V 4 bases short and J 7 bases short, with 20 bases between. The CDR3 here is CASSSDSYRKTNSPLHF. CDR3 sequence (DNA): TGTGCCAGCAGCTCGGACAGTTACCGTAAGACCAATTCACCCCTCCACTTT.

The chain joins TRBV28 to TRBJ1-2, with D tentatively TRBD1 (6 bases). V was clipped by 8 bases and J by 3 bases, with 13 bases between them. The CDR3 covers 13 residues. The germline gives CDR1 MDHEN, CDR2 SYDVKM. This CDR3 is CASSRGNHYGYTF. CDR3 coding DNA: TGTGCCAGCTCGAGGGGGAACCACTATGGCTACACCTTC.

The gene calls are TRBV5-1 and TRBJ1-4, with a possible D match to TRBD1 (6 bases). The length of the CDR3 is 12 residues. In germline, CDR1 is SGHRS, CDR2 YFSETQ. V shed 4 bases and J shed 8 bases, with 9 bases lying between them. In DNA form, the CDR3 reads TGCGCCAGCAGCATGGACAGAGAAAAACTGTTTTTT. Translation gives CASSMDREKLFF.

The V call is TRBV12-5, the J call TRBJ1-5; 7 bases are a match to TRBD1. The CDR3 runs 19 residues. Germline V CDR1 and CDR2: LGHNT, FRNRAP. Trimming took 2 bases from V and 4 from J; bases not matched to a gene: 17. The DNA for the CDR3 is TGTGCTAGTGGTTTGAAGGCATATGGACAGGAGACAGGGAATCAGCCCCAGCATTTT. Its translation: CASGLKAYGQETGNQPQHF.

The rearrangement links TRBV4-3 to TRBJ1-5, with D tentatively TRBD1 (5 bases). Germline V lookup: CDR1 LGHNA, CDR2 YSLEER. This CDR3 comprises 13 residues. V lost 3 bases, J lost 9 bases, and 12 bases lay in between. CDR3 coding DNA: TGCGCCAGCAGCCAGTCCCAGGGTTTGCCCCAGCATTTT. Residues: CASSQSQGLPQHF.

The CDR3 coding sequence is TGTGCCAGCAGCCGGCAGGCTAGCAACGAGCAGTACTTC. Translating it yields CASSRQASNEQYF. V usage is TRBV7-9 and J usage is TRBJ2-7, with D maybe TRBD2 (5 bases). The germline V gene has CDR1 SEHNR and CDR2 FQNEAQ (reference sequence). The CDR3 extends over 13 amino acids. Trimming shortened V by 5 bases and J by 5 bases, and 13 bases separated the two germline ends. The whole variable domain, filled in from reference TRBV7-9 and TRBJ2-7, reads DTGVSQNPRHKITKRGQNVTFRCDPISEHNRLYWYRQTLGQGPEFLTYFQNEAQLEKSRLLSDRFSAERPKGSFSTLEIQRTEQGDSAMYLCASSRQASNEQYFGPGTRLTVT.

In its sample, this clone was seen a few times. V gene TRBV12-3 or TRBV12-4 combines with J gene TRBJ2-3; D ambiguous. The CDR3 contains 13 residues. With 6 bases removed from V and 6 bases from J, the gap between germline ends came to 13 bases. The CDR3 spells CASSNLSPDTQYF. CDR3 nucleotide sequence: TGTGCCAGCAGCAACCTTAGCCCCGATACGCAGTATTTT.

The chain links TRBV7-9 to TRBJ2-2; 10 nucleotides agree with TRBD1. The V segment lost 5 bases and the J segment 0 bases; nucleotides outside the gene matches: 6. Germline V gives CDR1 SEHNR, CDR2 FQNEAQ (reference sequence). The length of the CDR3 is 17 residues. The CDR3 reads CASSGHGQGANTGELFF. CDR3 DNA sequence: TGTGCCAGCAGCGGACACGGACAGGGGGCGAACACCGGGGAGCTGTTTTTT.

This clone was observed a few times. CDR3 coding DNA: TGTGCCAGTAGTATCGGACAGACTGAAAAACTGTTTTTT. This translates into CASSIGQTEKLFF. The V and J genes are TRBV19 and TRBJ1-4; perhaps TRBD1 as D (6 bases). CDR1 and CDR2 from the germline V gene are LNHDA and SQIVND (reference sequence). Trimming stripped 3 bases from V and 7 bases from J, with 9 bases between. The CDR3 totals 13 residues.

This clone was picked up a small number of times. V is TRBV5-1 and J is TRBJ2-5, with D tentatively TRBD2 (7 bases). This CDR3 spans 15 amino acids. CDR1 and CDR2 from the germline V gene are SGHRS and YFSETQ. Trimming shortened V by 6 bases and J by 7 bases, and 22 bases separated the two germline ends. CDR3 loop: CASTPWAAGEGTQYF. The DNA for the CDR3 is TGCGCCAGCACCCCTTGGGCCGCAGGGGAGGGGACCCAGTACTTC. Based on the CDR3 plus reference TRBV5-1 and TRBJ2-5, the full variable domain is KAGVTQTPRYLIKTRGQQVTLSCSPISGHRSVSWYQQTPGQGLQFLFEYFSETQRNKGNFPGRFSGRQFSNSRSEMNVSTLELGDSALYLCASTPWAAGEGTQYFGPGTRLLVL.

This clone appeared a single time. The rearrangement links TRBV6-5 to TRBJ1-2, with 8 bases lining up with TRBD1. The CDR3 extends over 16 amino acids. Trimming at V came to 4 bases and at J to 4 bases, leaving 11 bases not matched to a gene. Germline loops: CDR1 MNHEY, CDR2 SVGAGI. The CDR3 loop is CASSSRDRGWGYGYTF. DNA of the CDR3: TGTGCCAGCAGTTCCCGAGACAGGGGCTGGGGCTATGGCTACACCTTC.

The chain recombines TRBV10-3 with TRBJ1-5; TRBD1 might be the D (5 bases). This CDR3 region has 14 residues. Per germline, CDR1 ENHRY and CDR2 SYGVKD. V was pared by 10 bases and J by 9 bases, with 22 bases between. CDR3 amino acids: CATYGGPGLGPQHF. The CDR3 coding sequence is TGTGCCACATACGGGGGTCCCGGTTTAGGGCCCCAGCATTTT.

Here the CDR3 DNA reads TGTGCCAGCAGTCTACCACAGTTCTCTGGAAACACCATATATTTT. Translating gives CASSLPQFSGNTIYF. The V call is TRBV28, the J call TRBJ1-3; D gene uncertain. The CDR3 covers 15 residues. Germline assignment: CDR1 MDHEN and CDR2 SYDVKM. Trimming stripped 5 bases from V and 0 bases from J, with 11 bases between.

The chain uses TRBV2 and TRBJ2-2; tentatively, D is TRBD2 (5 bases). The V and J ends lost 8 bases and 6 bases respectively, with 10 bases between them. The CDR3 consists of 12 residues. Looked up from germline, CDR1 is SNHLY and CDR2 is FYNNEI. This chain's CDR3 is CASRGQAGELFF. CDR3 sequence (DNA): TGTGCCAGCCGGGGTCAAGCCGGGGAGCTGTTTTTT. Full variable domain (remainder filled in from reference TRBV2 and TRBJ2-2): EPEVTQTPSHQVTQMGQEVILRCVPISNHLYFYWYRQILGQKVEFLVSFYNNEISEKSEIFDDQFSVERPDGSNFTLKIRSTKLEDSAMYFCASRGQAGELFFGEGSRLTVL.

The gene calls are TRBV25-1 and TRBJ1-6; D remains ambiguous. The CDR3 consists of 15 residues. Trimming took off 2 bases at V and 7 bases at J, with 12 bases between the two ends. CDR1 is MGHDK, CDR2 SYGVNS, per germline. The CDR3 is CASSESPGRNSPLHF. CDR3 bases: TGTGCCAGCAGTGAAAGTCCGGGTAGAAATTCACCCCTCCACTTT.

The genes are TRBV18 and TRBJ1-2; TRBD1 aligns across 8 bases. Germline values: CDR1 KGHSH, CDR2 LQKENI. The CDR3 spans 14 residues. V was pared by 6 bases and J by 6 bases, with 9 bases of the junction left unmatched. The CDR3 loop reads CASSLGQGADGYTF. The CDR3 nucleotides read TGTGCCAGCTCCCTGGGGCAGGGGGCCGATGGCTACACCTTC.

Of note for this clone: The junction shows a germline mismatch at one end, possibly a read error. In DNA, the CDR3 is TGTGCCAGTAGCATAGGCAGGGTCCTCACCGGGGAGCTGTTTTTT. Protein product: CASSIGRVLTGELFF. This rearrangement joins TRBV19 to TRBJ2-2; D possibly corresponds to TRBD1 (5 bases). The CDR3 is 15 amino acids. The germline CDR1 and CDR2 sequences are LNHDA and SQIVND (reference sequence).

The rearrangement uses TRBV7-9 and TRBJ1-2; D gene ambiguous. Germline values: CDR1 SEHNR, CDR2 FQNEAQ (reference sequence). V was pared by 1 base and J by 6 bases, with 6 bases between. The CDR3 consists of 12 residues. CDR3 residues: CASSLGSDGYTF. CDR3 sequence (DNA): TGTGCCAGCAGCTTAGGGTCGGATGGCTACACCTTC.

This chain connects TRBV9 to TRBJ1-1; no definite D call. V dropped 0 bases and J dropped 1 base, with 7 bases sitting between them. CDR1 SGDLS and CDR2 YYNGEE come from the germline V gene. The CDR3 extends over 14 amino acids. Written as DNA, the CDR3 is TGTGCCAGCAGCGTAGCGATACAGAACACTGAAGCTTTCTTT. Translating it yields CASSVAIQNTEAFF.

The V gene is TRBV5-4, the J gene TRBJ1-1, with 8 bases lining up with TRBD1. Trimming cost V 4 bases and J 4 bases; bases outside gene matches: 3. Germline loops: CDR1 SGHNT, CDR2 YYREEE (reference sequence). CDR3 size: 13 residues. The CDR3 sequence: CASSKQGGTEAFF. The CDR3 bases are TGTGCCAGCAGCAAACAGGGGGGCACTGAAGCTTTCTTT.

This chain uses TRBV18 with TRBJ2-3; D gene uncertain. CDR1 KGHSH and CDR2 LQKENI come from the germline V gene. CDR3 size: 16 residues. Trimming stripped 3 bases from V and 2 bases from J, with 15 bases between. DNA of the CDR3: TGTGCCAGCTCACCCGCATCTGACATTTCCACAGATACGCAGTATTTT. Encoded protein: CASSPASDISTDTQYF.

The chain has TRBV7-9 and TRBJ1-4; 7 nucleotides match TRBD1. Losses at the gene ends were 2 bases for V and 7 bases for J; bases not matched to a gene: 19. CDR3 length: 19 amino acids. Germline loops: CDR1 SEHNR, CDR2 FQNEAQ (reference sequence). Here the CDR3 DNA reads TGTGCCAGCAGCTTACGTGGGGGATTGAGGGGGCTCGAGGTTGAAAAACTGTTTTTT. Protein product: CASSLRGGLRGLEVEKLFF.

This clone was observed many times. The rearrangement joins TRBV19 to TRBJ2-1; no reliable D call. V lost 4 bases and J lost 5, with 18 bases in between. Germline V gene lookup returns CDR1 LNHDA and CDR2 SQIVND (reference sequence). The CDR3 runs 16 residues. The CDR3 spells CASSTRPAGSHNEQFF. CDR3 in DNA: TGTGCCAGTAGTACCCGACCAGCCGGGTCCCACAATGAGCAGTTCTTC.